The T cell receptor (beta chain) under discussion was sequenced for a study of radiation and T cells in renal cell carcinoma. Study outcomes and limitations: In blood, top tumor clones expanded by 2 weeks, shrinking by 4.

Time point given: blood 2 weeks post-SBRT. Regarding treatment: 15 Gy SBRT to primary tumor, nephrectomy 4 weeks later. This renal cell carcinoma was of the clear cell type. V was trimmed by 2 bases and J by 6 bases, leaving 8 bases between them. This CDR3 contains 13 residues. The germline V gene encodes CDR1 LNHDA and CDR2 SQIVND (reference sequence). This table comes from immunoSEQ multiplex PCR, and its TCRdb copy is limited to in-frame clones, with some not included. The data show 70,000 to 90,000 clones, approximately 83% seen once. Details on this clone: Its antigen is not identified.

The chain is built from TRBV19 and TRBJ2-1; D unclear. This receptor was obtained from a woman in her forties or fifties with renal cell carcinoma. The sequenced sample was blood, obtained from a patient whose treatment included radiotherapy and nephrectomy. The CDR3, as DNA: TGTGCCAGTAGTATAAACGACTTCAATGAGCAGTTCTTC. Translated, it gives CASSINDFNEQFF.